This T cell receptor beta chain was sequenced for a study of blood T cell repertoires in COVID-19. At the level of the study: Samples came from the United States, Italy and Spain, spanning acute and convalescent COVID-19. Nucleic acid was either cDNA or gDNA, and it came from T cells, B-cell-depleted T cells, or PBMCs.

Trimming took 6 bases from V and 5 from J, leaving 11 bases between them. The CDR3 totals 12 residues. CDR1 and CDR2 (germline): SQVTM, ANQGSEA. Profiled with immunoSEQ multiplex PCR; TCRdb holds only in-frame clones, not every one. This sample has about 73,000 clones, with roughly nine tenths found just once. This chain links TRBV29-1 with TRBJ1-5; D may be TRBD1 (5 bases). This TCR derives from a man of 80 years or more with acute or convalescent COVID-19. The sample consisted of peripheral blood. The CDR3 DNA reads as TGCAGCGTCGGACAAACGGATCAGCCCCAGCATTTT. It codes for CSVGQTDQPQHF.